This T cell receptor (beta chain) was obtained from a study of blood T cell repertoires in COVID-19. As for the study in general: Acute and convalescent COVID-19 specimens originated in the United States, Italy and Spain. PBMCs, B-cell-depleted T cells, or T cells were the source of the cDNA or gDNA that made up the material.

The V gene's germline CDR1 is MGHRA and CDR2 YSYEKL. J gave up 3 bases and V 4 bases, and 2 bases lay outside the gene matches. This CDR3 is 14 amino acids long. Authors' processing steps: Amplification from reference gene primers served as the basis for estimated nucleated cell counts. Profiled with immunoSEQ multiplex PCR; TCRdb holds only in-frame clones, not every one. V and J calls and clone size are given by that table; D and trimming were obtained from the DNA. The sample has about 120,000 clones, roughly 85% seen once. The sample comprised peripheral blood. The chain links TRBV4-1 to TRBJ2-7, with 11 bases fitting TRBD2. The clonotype originates from a man aged 25 to 40 with acute or convalescent COVID-19. The CDR3 protein is CASSPGLAVYEQYV. The CDR3 DNA sequence: TGCGCCAGCAGCCCGGGACTAGCGGTCTACGAGCAGTACGTC.